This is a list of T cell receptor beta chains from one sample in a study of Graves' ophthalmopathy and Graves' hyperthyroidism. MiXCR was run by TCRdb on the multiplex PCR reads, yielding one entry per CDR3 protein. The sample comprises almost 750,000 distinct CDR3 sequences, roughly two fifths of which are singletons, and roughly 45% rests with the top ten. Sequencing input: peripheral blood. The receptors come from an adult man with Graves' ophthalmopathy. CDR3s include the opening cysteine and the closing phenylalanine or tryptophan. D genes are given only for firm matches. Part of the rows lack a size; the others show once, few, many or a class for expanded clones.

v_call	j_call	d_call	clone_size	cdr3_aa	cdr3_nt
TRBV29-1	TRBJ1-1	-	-	CSVERRGMNTEAFF	TGCAGCGTTGAAAGGAGGGGTATGAACACTGAAGCTTTCTTT
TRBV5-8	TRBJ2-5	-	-	CASSFAEGGAAQYF	TGTGCCAGCAGCTTTGCTGAGGGGGGAGCGGCCCAGTACTTC
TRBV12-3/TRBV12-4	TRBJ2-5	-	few	CASSLRSPRGQETQYF	TGTGCCAGCAGTTTAAGGAGCCCTAGGGGCCAAGAGACCCAGTACTTC
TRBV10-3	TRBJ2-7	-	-	CASSLPSNDGTWDEQYF	TGTGCCAGCAGTTTACCCTCGAATGACGGGACCTGGGACGAGCAGTACTTC
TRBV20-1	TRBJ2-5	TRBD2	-	CSFELRTSYETQYF	TGCAGTTTTGAGCTCCGGACTAGCTATGAGACCCAGTACTTC
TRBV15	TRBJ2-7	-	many	CATSRDMMGGREQYF	TGTGCCACCAGCAGAGATATGATGGGGGGGCGCGAGCAGTACTTC
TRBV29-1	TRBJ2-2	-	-	CSALGTGELFF	TGCAGCGCTTTGGGGACCGGGGAGCTGTTTTTT
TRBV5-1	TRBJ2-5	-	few	CASSQFHDSSQETQYF	TGCGCCAGCAGCCAATTTCACGACAGCAGCCAAGAGACCCAGTACTTC
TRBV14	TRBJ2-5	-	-	CASSQDRGLGETQYF	TGTGCCAGCAGCCAAGATCGCGGACTCGGGGAGACCCAGTACTTC
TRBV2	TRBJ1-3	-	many	CASSAQGQTSGNTIYF	TGTGCCAGCAGTGCGCAGGGACAAACTTCTGGAAACACCATATATTTT
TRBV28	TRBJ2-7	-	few	CASSYGHAYEQYF	TGTGCCAGCAGCTACGGACATGCATACGAGCAGTACTTC
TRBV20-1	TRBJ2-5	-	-	CSAREYFDRETQYF	TGCAGTGCTAGAGAGTACTTCGATCGGGAGACCCAGTACTTC
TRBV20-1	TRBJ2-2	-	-	CSVHRDGLTGELFF	TGCAGTGTACACAGGGACGGGCTCACCGGGGAGCTGTTTTTT
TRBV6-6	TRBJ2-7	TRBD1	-	CASSATGTGREQYF	TGTGCCAGCAGTGCGACTGGGACAGGGAGGGAGCAGTACTTC
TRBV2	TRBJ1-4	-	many	CASSQTTGGTNEKLFF	TGTGCCAGCAGCCAGACAACGGGGGGAACTAATGAAAAACTGTTTTTT
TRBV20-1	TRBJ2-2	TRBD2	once	CSAEHAAGGYTGELFF	TGCAGTGCCGAACACGCGGCGGGAGGTTACACCGGGGAGCTGTTTTTT
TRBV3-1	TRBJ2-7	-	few	CASSQVHNEQYF	TGTGCCAGCAGCCAAGTCCACAACGAGCAGTACTTC
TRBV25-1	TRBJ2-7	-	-	CASSFTSPTSQVYEQYF	TGTGCCAGCAGTTTCACTAGCCCGACCTCTCAAGTTTACGAGCAGTACTTC
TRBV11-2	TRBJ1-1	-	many	CATTWGTEAFF	TGTGCCACTACATGGGGGACTGAAGCTTTCTTT
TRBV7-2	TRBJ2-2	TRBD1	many	CASSSGTALNTGELFF	TGTGCCAGCAGCTCCGGGACAGCCCTGAACACCGGGGAGCTGTTTTTT
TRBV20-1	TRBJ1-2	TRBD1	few	CSAPYRGRGYGYTF	TGCAGTGCTCCGTACAGGGGGCGTGGTTATGGCTACACCTTC
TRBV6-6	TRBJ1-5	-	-	CASSMNSNQPQHF	TGTGCCAGCAGTATGAATAGCAATCAGCCCCAGCATTTT
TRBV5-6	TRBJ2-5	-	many	CASSLPGLQETQYF	TGTGCCAGCAGCTTACCGGGACTCCAAGAGACCCAGTACTTC
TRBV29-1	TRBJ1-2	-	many	CSVEGRPGAGTRNRYGYTF	TGCAGCGTTGAAGGCCGCCCCGGGGCCGGGACACGAAATCGCTATGGCTACACCTTC
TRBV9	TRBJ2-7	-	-	CASSVATGPPKYEQYF	TGTGCCAGCAGCGTAGCGACAGGTCCGCCGAAGTACGAGCAGTACTTC
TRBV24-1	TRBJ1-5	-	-	CASSEAGTSNQPQHF	TGTGCCAGCAGTGAAGCCGGGACATCAAATCAGCCCCAGCATTTT
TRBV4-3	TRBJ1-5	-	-	CASSQGTLNQPQHF	TGCGCCAGCAGCCAAGGGACATTAAATCAGCCCCAGCATTTT
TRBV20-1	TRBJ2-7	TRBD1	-	CSASQGAIGEQYF	TGCAGTGCTAGTCAGGGGGCGATAGGGGAGCAGTACTTC
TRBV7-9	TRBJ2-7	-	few	CASSQAGFAGSMRYEQYF	TGTGCCAGCAGCCAAGCTGGTTTTGCTGGGTCGATGCGCTACGAGCAGTACTTC
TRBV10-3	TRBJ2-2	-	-	CASSKTATGELFF	TGTGCCAGCAGTAAAACAGCAACCGGGGAGCTGTTTTTT
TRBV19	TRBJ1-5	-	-	CASRVLTPGPNQPQHF	TGTGCCAGCCGGGTTCTGACCCCTGGGCCCAATCAGCCCCAGCATTTT
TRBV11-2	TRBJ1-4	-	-	CASSFMWGDEKLFF	TGTGCCAGCAGCTTCATGTGGGGGGATGAAAAACTGTTTTTT
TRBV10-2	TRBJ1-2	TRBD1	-	CASRWDRAGGDYGYTF	TGCGCCAGCCGATGGGACAGGGCCGGCGGGGACTATGGCTACACCTTC
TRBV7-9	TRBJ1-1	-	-	CASSSPPGGVRNTEAFF	TGTGCCAGCAGCTCCCCGCCGGGGGGTGTTAGGAACACTGAAGCTTTCTTT
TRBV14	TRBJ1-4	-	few	CASSQDVGYNEKLFF	TGTGCCAGCAGCCAAGATGTAGGGTACAATGAAAAACTGTTTTTT
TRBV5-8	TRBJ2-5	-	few	CASRFTARETQYF	TGTGCCAGCAGGTTCACTGCCCGTGAGACCCAGTACTTC
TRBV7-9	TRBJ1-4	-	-	CASSLRLQGPEKLFF	TGTGCCAGCAGCTTACGGCTGCAGGGGCCCGAAAAACTGTTTTTT
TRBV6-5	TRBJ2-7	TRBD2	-	CASSSPSGGAFYEQYF	TGTGCCAGCAGTTCCCCTAGCGGGGGGGCATTTTACGAGCAGTACTTC
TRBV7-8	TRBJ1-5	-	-	CASSLVVVGNQPQHF	TGTGCCAGCAGCTTAGTTGTGGTGGGCAATCAGCCCCAGCATTTT
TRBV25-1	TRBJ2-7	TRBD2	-	CAWSPGRGVVDEQYF	TGTGCCTGGAGTCCCGGCCGGGGGGTGGTCGACGAGCAGTACTTC
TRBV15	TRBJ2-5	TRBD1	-	CATSRDQSPGGTGEETQYF	TGTGCCACCAGCAGAGATCAAAGCCCGGGCGGGACAGGGGAAGAGACCCAGTACTTC
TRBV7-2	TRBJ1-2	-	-	CASSETGFIRSGYTF	TGTGCCAGCAGCGAAACAGGGTTCATAAGAAGTGGCTACACCTTC
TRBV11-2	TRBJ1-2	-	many	CASSLGDGYTF	TGTGCCAGCAGCTTAGGGGATGGCTACACCTTC
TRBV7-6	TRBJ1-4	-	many	CASSPLEGATNEKLFF	TGTGCCAGCAGCCCCTTGGAGGGGGCAACTAATGAAAAACTGTTTTTT
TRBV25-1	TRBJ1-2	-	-	CASSLGLERYGYTF	TGTGCCAGCAGTTTAGGTCTGGAAAGGTATGGCTACACCTTC
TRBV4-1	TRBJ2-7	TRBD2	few	CASSQEGTSGIYEQYF	TGCGCCAGCAGCCAAGAAGGGACTAGCGGGATCTACGAGCAGTACTTC
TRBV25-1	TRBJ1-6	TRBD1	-	CASSTGGGQPLHF	TGTGCCAGCAGTACAGGGGGTGGTCAGCCCCTCCACTTT
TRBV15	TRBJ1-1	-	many	CATSRGWVNTEAFF	TGTGCCACCAGCAGAGGGTGGGTTAACACTGAAGCTTTCTTT
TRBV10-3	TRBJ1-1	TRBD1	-	CAIHRGPRSSEAFF	TGTGCCATCCACAGGGGGCCTCGGAGCAGTGAAGCTTTCTTT
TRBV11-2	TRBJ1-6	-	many	CASTHYKTPGSPLHF	TGTGCCAGCACCCATTATAAGACCCCTGGTTCACCCCTCCACTTT
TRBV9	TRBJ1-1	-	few	CASSPEHVRAEAFF	TGTGCCAGCAGCCCAGAACACGTGAGGGCTGAAGCTTTCTTT